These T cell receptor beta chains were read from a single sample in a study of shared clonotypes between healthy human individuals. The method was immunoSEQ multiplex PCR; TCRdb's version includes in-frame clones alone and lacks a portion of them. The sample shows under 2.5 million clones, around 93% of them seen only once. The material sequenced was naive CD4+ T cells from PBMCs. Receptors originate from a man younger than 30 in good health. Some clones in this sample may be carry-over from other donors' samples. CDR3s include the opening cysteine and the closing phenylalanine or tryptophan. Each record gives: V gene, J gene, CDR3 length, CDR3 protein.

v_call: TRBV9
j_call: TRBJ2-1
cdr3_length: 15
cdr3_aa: CASSVRENSYNEQFF

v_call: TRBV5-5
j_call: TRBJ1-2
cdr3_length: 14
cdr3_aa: CASSSGQPIYGYTF

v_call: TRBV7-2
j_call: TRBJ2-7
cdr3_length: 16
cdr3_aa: CASSQGDRGLHREQYF

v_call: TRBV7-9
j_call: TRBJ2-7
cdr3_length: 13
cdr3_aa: CASSSFSSYEQYF

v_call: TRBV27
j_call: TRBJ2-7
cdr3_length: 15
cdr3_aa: CASRVGDGGYYEQYF

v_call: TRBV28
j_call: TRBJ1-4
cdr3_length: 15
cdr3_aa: CASSWDQSTNEKLFF

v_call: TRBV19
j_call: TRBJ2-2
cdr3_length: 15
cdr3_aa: CASSIGLADTGELFF

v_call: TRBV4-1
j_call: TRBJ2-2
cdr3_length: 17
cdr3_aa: CASSHSWGLANTGELFF

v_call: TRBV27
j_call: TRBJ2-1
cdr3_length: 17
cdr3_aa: CASSLGLTRSSYNEQFF

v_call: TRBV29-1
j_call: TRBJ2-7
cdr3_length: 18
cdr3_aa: CSVRGALAGGTPTYEQYF

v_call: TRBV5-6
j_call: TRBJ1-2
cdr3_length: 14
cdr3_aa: CASSLGQRNYGYTF

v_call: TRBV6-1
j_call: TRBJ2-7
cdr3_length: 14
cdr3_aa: CASALGGIYYEQYF

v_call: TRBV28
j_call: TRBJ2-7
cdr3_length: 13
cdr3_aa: CASSLAYLYEQYF

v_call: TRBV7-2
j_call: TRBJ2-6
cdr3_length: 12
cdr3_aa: CASSGDHPVLTF

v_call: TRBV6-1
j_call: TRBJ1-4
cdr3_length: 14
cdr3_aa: CASSDKVGNEKLFF

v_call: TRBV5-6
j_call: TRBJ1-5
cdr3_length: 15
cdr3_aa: CASSFGVTGDQPQHF

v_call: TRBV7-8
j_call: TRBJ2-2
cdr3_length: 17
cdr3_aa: CASRKTSGRVGTGELFF

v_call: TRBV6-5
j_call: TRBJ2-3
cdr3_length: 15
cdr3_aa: CATSGGTGVADTQYF

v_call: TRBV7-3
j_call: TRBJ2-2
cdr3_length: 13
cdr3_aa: CASSLAASGELFF

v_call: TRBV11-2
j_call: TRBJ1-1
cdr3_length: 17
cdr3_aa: CASSRFGRVIMNTEAFF

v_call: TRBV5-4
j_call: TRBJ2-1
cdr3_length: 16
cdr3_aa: CASSLGAGASYNEQFF

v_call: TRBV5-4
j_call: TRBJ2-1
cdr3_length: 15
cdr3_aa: CASSTGLATNNEQFF

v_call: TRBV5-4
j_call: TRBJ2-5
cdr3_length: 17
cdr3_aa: CASSLGTSGRKQETQYF

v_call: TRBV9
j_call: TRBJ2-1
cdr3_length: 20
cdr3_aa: CASSADGTSGRRSSYNEQFF

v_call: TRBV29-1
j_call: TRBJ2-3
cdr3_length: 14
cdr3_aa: CSVESSHTADTQYF

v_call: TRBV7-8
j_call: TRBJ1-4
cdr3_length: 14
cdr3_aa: CASSLTGRDEKLFF

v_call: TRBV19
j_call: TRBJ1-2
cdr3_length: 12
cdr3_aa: CASSWPGGGYTF

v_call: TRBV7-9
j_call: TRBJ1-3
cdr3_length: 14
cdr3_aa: CASSLQGTLNTIYF

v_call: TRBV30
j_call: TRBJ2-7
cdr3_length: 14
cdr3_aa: CAWTRGGTEYEQYF

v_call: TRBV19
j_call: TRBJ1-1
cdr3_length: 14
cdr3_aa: CASSRTGRSAEAFF